This TCR beta chain is drawn from a study of T cells in Graves' hyperthyroidism and ophthalmopathy. Thyroid ultrasound, orbital computed tomography, clinical symptoms, and serum thyroxine and TRAb underpinned diagnoses. This CDR3 contains 15 residues. Germline V gives CDR1 SNHLY, CDR2 FYNNEI. Trimming cost V 8 bases and J 0 bases, with 15 bases left between them. RNA transcripts served as the template for amplifying TCR beta CDR3 regions. TCR CDR3 regions were first amplified by RT-PCR with HTBI primers. TCRdb re-derived calls from the multiplex PCR reads in MiXCR, one entry per CDR3 protein. The repertoire consists of fewer than 400,000 distinct CDR3 sequences, with 15% to 20% occurring once and the leading ten covering around 34%. Ten or more counts support this clonotype.

The sample comprised blood. The sequence was obtained from a man aged 25 to 40 with Graves' hyperthyroidism. The chain couples TRBV2 to TRBJ2-3, with D perhaps TRBD1 or TRBD2 (5 bases each). DNA of the CDR3: TGTGCCAGCGGGAGTACTTCAGGGAGCACAGATACGCAGTATTTT. This sequence encodes CASGSTSGSTDTQYF. Full variable domain (remainder filled in from reference TRBV2 and TRBJ2-3): EPEVTQTPSHQVTQMGQEVILRCVPISNHLYFYWYRQILGQKVEFLVSFYNNEISEKSEIFDDQFSVERPDGSNFTLKIRSTKLEDSAMYFCASGSTSGSTDTQYFGPGTRLTVL.